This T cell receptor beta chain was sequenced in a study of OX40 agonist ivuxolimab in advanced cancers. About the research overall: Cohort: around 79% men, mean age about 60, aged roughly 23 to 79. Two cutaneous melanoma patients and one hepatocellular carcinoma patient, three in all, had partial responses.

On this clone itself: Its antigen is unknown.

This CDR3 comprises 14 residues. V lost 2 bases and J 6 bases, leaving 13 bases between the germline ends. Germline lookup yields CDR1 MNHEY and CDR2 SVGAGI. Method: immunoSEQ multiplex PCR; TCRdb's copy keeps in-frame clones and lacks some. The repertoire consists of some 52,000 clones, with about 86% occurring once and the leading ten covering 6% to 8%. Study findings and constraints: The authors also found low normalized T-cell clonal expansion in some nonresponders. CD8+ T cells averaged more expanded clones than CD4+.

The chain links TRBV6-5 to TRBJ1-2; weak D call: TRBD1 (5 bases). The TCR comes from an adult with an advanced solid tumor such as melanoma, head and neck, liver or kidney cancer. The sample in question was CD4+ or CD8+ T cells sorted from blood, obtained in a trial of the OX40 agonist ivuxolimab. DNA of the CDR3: TGTGCCAGCAGTTACGGGGGAATTTTCGATGGCTACACCTTC. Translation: CASSYGGIFDGYTF.